Below are 8 T cell receptor beta chains sequenced from a single sample in a study of blood T cells in healthy people across ages. Through a sample-barcoded 5' primer and a J-beta primer mix, a second PCR was run for roughly 6 to 11 cycles. TCRdb re-analysed the 5' RACE reads in MiXCR, keeping a single row per CDR3 protein. Seen here are hundreds of thousands of distinct CDR3 sequences, 40% to 50% observed once, and the top ten hold 30%. The sequencing input was blood. The source is a man at least 80 years old in good health.

The J gene is TRBJ2-1, the V gene TRBV10-3; 8 nucleotides match TRBD1. Per the germline V gene, CDR1 is ENHRY and CDR2 is SYGVKD. The CDR3 extends over 17 amino acids. V dropped 3 bases and J dropped 0; count of bases not matched to a gene: 7. CDR3 sequence (DNA): TGTGCCATCAGTGAAAGACAGGGGCAGAGCTCCTACAATGAGCAGTTCTTC. As protein: CAISERQGQSSYNEQFF.

To note about this clonotype: One junction end does not reproduce the germline sequence, and a read error may be involved. Here the CDR3 DNA reads TGCGGCGTTGTAAGGCAGGGTTCACCCTACGAGCAGTACTTC. Its protein product is CGVVRQGSPYEQYF. The gene calls are TRBV29-1 and TRBJ2-7; D may be TRBD1 (5 bases). This CDR3 contains 14 residues. Per the germline V gene, CDR1 is SQVTM and CDR2 is ANQGSEA.

This clonotype was detected only a few times. V usage is TRBV6-4 and J usage is TRBJ1-1; 12 nucleotides match TRBD1. V lost 4 bases and J lost 0; bases outside the gene matches: 9. The CDR3 has 18 amino acids. The germline CDR1 and CDR2 sequences are MRHNA and SNTAGT. CDR3 in DNA: TGTGCCAGCAGTGCAGAGGGACAGGGGGCTCTATTGAACACTGAAGCTTTCTTT. Its translation is CASSAEGQGALLNTEAFF.

There are a few counts of this clonotype. V gene TRBV20-1 combines with J gene TRBJ1-5; D not certain. V was pared by 0 bases and J by 4 bases, with 10 bases between. This CDR3 comprises 14 residues. Germline CDR1 and CDR2: DFQATT and SNEGSKA (reference sequence). The CDR3 region has the DNA TGCAGTGCTAGAGATTTTGGGGTAAATCAGCCCCAGCATTTT. This gives the protein CSARDFGVNQPQHF.

J is TRBJ1-1 and V is TRBV6-2 or TRBV6-3; TRBD1 matches at 7 bases. CDR3 size: 18 residues. The J segment lost 1 base and the V segment lost 6 bases, leaving 17 bases of the junction unmatched. Germline assignment: CDR1 MNHEY and CDR2 SVGEGT. The CDR3 nucleotides are TGTGCCAGCAGCTATAACCCCCCCAAAACAGGGGCGAACACTGAAGCTTTCTTT. This codes for CASSYNPPKTGANTEAFF.

This clonotype has more than one count but fewer than ten. The rearrangement links TRBV7-2 to TRBJ1-2; 9 nucleotides line up with TRBD1. From germline, CDR1 is SGHTA and CDR2 FQGNSA. The CDR3 totals 13 residues. V was pared by 6 bases and J by 8 bases, with 7 bases of the junction left unmatched. CDR3 in amino acids: CASSRGQGQGYTF. DNA for the CDR3: TGTGCCAGCAGTCGGGGACAGGGCCAGGGCTACACCTTC.

The chain recombines TRBV29-1 with TRBJ2-1; a possible D gene is TRBD2 (5 bases). The germline V and J ends were trimmed by 0 bases and 4 bases, with 16 bases remaining between them. The CDR3 consists of 16 residues. Germline V gives CDR1 SQVTM, CDR2 ANQGSEA. The CDR3 here is CSVEDPVGLGYNEQFF. The CDR3, as DNA: TGCAGCGTTGAAGATCCTGTTGGACTGGGGTACAATGAGCAGTTCTTC.

This clonotype was detected a few times. The DNA of the CDR3 is TGCAGTGCTGCCAACAGGGAGGTGGGCAATCAGCCCCAGCATTTT. Translated, it gives CSAANREVGNQPQHF. This chain connects TRBV20-1 to TRBJ1-5, with D maybe TRBD1 (6 bases). V was shortened by 5 bases and J by 2 bases, with 16 bases between the two germline ends. Germline V CDR1 and CDR2: DFQATT, SNEGSKA (reference sequence). The CDR3 length is 15 residues.